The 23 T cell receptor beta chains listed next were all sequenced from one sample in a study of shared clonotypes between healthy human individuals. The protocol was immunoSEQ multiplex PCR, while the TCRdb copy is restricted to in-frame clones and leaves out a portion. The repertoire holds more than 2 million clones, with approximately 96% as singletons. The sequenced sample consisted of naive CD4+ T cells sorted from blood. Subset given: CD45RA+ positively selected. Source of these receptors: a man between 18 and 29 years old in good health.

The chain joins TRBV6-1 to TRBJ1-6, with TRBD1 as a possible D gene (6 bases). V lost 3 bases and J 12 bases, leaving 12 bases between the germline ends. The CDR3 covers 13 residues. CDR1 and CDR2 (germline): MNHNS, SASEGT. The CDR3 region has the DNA TGTGCCAGCAGTGAGGACAGATTCTTACCCCTCCACTTT. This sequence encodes CASSEDRFLPLHF.

The CDR3 region has the DNA TGCAGCGTCAAACGGGCTGGGGCCAACGTCCTGACTTTC. It specifies CSVKRAGANVLTF. The chain joins TRBV29-1 to TRBJ2-6; D uncertain. Per the germline V gene, CDR1 is SQVTM and CDR2 is ANQGSEA. V was clipped by 6 bases and J by 2 bases, with 8 bases between them. CDR3 length: 13 residues.

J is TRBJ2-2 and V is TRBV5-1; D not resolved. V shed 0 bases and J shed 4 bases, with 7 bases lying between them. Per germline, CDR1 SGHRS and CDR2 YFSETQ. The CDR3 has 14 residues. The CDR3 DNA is TGCGCCAGCAGCTTGGCTATTGGCACCGGGGAGCTGTTTTTT. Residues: CASSLAIGTGELFF. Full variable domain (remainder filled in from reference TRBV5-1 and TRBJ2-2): KAGVTQTPRYLIKTRGQQVTLSCSPISGHRSVSWYQQTPGQGLQFLFEYFSETQRNKGNFPGRFSGRQFSNSRSEMNVSTLELGDSALYLCASSLAIGTGELFFGEGSRLTVL.

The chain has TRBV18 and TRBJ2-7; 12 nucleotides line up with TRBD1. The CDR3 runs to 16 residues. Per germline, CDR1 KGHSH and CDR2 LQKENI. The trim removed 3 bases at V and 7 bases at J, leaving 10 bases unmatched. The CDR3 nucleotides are TGTGCCAGCTCACCCCTTCCGGGACAGGGGGCTGGTGAGCAGTACTTC. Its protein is CASSPLPGQGAGEQYF.

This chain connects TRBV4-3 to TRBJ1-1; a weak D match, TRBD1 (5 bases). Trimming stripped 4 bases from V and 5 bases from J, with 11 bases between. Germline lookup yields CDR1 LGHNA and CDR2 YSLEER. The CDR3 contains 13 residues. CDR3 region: CASSLQGVTEAFF. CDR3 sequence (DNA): TGCGCCAGCAGCCTCCAAGGGGTGACTGAAGCTTTCTTT.

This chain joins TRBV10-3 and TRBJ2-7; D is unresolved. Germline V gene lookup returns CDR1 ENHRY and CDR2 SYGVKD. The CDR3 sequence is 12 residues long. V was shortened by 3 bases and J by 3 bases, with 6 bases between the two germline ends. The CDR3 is CAISDTSYEQYF. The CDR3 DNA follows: TGTGCCATCAGTGATACAAGCTACGAGCAGTACTTC.

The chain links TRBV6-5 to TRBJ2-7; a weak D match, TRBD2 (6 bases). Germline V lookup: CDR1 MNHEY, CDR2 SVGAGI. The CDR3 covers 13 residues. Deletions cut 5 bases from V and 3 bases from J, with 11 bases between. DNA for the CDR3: TGTGCCAGCAGTCCGGGACTTAACTACGAGCAGTACTTC. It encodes CASSPGLNYEQYF.

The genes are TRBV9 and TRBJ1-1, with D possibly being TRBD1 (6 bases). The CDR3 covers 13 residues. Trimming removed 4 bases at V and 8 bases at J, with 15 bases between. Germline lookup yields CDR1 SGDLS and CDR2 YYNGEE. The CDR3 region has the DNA TGTGCCAGCAGCTTTTCAGGGGCCCAAGAAGCTTTCTTT. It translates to CASSFSGAQEAFF.

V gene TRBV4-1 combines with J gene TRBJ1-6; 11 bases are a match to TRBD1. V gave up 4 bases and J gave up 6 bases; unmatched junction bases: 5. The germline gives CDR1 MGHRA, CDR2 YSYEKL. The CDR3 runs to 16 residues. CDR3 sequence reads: CASSLGQGAGNSPLHF. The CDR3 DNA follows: TGCGCCAGCAGCCTAGGACAGGGGGCCGGTAATTCACCCCTCCACTTT.

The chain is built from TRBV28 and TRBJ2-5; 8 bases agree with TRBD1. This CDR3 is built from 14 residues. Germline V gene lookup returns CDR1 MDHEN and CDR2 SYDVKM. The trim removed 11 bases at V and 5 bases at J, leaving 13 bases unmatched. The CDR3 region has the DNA TGTGCCGGGTGCAGACAGGGGCTTGGGGAGACCCAGTACTTC. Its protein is CAGCRQGLGETQYF.

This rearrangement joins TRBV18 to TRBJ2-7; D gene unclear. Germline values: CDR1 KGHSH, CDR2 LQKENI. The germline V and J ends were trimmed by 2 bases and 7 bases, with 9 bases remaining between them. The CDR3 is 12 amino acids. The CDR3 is CASSPSPREQYF. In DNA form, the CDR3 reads TGTGCCAGCTCACCATCTCCGCGGGAGCAGTACTTC.

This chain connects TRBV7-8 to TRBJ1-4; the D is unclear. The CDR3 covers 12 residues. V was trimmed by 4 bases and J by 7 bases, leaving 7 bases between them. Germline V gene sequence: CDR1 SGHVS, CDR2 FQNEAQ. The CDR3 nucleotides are TGTGCCAGCAGCTCAGGAGGTGAAAAACTGTTTTTT. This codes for CASSSGGEKLFF. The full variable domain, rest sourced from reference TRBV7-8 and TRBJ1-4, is GAGVSQSPRYKVAKRGQDVALRCDPISGHVSLFWYQQALGQGPEFLTYFQNEAQLDKSGLPSDRFFAERPEGSVSTLKIQRTQQEDSAVYLCASSSGGEKLFFGSGTQLSVL.

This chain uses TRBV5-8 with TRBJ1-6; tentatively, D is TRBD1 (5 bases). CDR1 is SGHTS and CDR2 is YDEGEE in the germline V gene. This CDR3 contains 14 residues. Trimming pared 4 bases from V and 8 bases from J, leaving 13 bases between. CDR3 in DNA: TGTGCCAGCAGCCTGCGGGGGTTGGATTCACCCCTCCACTTT. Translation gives CASSLRGLDSPLHF.

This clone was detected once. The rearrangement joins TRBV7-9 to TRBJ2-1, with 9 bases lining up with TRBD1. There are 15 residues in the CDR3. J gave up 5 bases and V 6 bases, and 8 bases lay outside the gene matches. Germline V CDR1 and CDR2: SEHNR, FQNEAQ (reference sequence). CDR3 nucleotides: TGTGCCAGCAGACCACGGGACAGGGAGGACAATGAGCAGTTCTTC. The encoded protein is CASRPRDREDNEQFF.

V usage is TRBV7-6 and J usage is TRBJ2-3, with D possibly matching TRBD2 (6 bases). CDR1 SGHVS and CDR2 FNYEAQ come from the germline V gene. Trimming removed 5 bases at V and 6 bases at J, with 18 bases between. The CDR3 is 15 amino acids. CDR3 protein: CASSTRGLPLDTQYF. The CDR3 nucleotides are TGTGCCAGCAGCACCCGAGGACTACCTTTGGATACGCAGTATTTT.

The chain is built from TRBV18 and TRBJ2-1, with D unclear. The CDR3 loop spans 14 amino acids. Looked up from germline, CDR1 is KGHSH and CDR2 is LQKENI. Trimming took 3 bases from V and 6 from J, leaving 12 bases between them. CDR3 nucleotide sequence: TGTGCCAGCTCACCCCCCGAAAAGGGCAATGAGCAGTTCTTC. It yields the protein CASSPPEKGNEQFF.

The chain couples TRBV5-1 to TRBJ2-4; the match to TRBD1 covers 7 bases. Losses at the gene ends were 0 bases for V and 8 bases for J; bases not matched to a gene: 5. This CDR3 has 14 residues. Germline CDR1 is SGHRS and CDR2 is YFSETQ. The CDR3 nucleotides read TGCGCCAGCAGCTTGGGGCAGGGGGACCACATTCAGTACTTC. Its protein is CASSLGQGDHIQYF.

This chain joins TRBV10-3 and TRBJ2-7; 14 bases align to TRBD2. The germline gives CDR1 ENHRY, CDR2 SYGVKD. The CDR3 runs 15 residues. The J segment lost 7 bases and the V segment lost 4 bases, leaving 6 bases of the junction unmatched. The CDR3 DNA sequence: TGTGCCATCAGTGGACTAGCGGGAGGGCCGGGTGAGCAGTACTTC. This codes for CAISGLAGGPGEQYF.

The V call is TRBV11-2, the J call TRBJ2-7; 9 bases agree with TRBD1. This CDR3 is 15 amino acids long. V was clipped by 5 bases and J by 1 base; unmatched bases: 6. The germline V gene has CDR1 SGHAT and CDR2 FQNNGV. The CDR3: CASSPSGTGSYEQYF. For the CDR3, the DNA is TGTGCCAGCAGCCCCTCCGGGACAGGGTCCTACGAGCAGTACTTC. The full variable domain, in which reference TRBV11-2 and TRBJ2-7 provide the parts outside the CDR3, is EAGVAQSPRYKIIEKRQSVAFWCNPISGHATLYWYQQILGQGPKLLIQFQNNGVVDDSQLPKDRFSAERLKGVDSTLKIQPAKLEDSAVYLCASSPSGTGSYEQYFGPGTRLTVT.

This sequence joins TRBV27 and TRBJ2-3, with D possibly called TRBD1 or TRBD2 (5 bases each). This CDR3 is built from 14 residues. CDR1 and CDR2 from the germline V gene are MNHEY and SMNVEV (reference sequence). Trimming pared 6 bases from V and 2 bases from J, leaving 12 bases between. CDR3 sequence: CASRYGTATDTQYF. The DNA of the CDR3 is TGTGCCAGCAGATACGGGACGGCCACAGATACGCAGTATTTT.

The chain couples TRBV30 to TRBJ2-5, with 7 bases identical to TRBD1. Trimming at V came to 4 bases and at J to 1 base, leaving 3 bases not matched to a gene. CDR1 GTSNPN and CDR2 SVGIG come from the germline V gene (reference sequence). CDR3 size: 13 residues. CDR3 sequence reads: CAWTGQSQETQYF. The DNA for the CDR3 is TGTGCCTGGACGGGACAGTCCCAAGAGACCCAGTACTTC.

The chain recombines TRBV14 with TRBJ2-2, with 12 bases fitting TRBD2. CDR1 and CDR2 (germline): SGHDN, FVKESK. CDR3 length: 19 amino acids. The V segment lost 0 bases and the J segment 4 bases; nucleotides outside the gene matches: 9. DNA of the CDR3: TGTGCCAGCAGCCAAGATCTCAGGCTAGCGGGAGGGCGCACCGGGGAGCTGTTTTTT. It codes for CASSQDLRLAGGRTGELFF.

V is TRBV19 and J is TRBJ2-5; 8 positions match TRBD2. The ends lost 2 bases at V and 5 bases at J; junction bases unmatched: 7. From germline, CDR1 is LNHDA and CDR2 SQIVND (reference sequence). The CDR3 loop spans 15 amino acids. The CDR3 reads CASSIHGGAFETQYF. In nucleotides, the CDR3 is TGTGCCAGTAGTATACACGGGGGGGCCTTCGAGACCCAGTACTTC.